The 14 T cell receptor beta chains below were found in one sample sequenced in a study of blood T cells in healthy people across ages. Sample-barcoded 5' priming and a J-beta primer mix drove a second PCR of about 6 to 11 cycles. TCRdb redid the calling of the 5' RACE reads with MiXCR, one entry per CDR3 protein. Among around 800,000 distinct CDR3 sequences listed, approximately 48% were seen once. Sequences were obtained from blood. Receptor source: a man in his 60s in good health.

The chain combines TRBV7-2 with TRBJ2-3; D is perhaps TRBD1 (5 bases). CDR1 and CDR2 (germline): SGHTA, FQGNSA. Deletions cut 5 bases from V and 2 bases from J, with 14 bases between. The CDR3 has 15 amino acids. The CDR3 protein is CASSRQGRLTDTQYF. DNA for the CDR3: TGTGCCAGCAGCCGTCAGGGCCGCCTCACAGATACGCAGTATTTT.

The rearrangement joins TRBV14 to TRBJ2-7; 9 nucleotides line up with TRBD1. The trim removed 4 bases at V and 2 bases at J, leaving 6 bases unmatched. The CDR3 runs to 15 residues. Per germline, CDR1 SGHDN and CDR2 FVKESK. CDR3 in amino acids: CASSLWGTGPYEQYF. The CDR3 DNA reads TGTGCCAGCAGCCTCTGGGGGACAGGGCCCTACGAGCAGTACTTC.

With respect to this clonotype: A much larger clone differs from this one at a single base, so this may be a read error. The CDR3 nucleotides are TGCAGCGTAGAGCCGGGGGAGTGGACGTCTGGCTACACCTTC. Translated, it gives CSVEPGEWTSGYTF. The chain employs TRBV29-1 and TRBJ1-2; tentatively, D is TRBD1 (5 bases). The CDR3 is 14 amino acids. Trimming left V 6 bases short and J 7 bases short, with 21 bases between. Germline values: CDR1 SQVTM, CDR2 ANQGSEA.

In its sample, this clonotype was seen a few times. The rearrangement uses TRBV4-3 and TRBJ2-2; 8 bases map to TRBD1. The CDR3 length is 16 residues. After removal of 0 bases from V and 8 bases from J, the junction contained 8 bases not matched to a gene. Germline CDR1 and CDR2: LGHNA and YSLEER. The CDR3 DNA reads TGCGCCAGCAGCCAAGATTGGGCAGGGGGCTCGGGGGAGCTGTTTTTT. Protein product: CASSQDWAGGSGELFF.

J is TRBJ2-5 and V is TRBV18, with D possibly called TRBD1 or TRBD2 (5 bases each). V was pared by 3 bases and J by 4 bases, with 15 bases between. The CDR3 spans 15 residues. From germline, CDR1 is KGHSH and CDR2 LQKENI. The CDR3 DNA is TGTGCCAGCTCACCGGGACCCCAGCGAGGAGAGACCCAGTACTTC. Its protein is CASSPGPQRGETQYF.

V usage is TRBV24-1 and J usage is TRBJ2-1; D might be TRBD1 or TRBD2, each matching 6 bases. This CDR3 contains 11 residues. Germline V CDR1 and CDR2: KGHDR, SFDVKD. Trimming shortened V by 3 bases and J by 14 bases, and 10 bases separated the two germline ends. The CDR3 region has the DNA TGTGCCACCAGTGATGAGGAGGGGGAGTTCTTC. It specifies CATSDEEGEFF.

V and J are TRBV5-5 and TRBJ1-1, with TRBD1 as a possible D gene (6 bases). Looked up from germline, CDR1 is SGHKS and CDR2 is YYEKEE (reference sequence). The CDR3 is 15 amino acids. V lost 6 bases and J 5 bases, leaving 20 bases between the germline ends. The CDR3 sequence is CASTPSQGIVTEAFF. CDR3 DNA: TGTGCCAGCACACCATCACAGGGTATTGTTACTGAAGCTTTCTTT.

A single count supports this clonotype. This sequence may be a read error, since a much larger clone differs from it by one base. This chain joins TRBV6-6 and TRBJ2-7, with 8 positions matching TRBD1. The trim removed 3 bases at V and 7 bases at J, leaving 11 bases unmatched. CDR3 size: 15 residues. Germline V gene data show CDR1 as MNHNY and CDR2 as SVGAGI (reference sequence). The CDR3 region is CASSYSGGLGNEQYF. CDR3 in DNA: TGTGCCAGCAGTTATTCAGGGGGCTTGGGCAATGAGCAGTACTTC.

This clonotype was counted a few times. The chain employs TRBV30 and TRBJ2-5, with 7 bases fitting TRBD2. The CDR3 totals 15 residues. With 8 bases clipped from V and 4 bases from J, the junction kept 16 bases outside the gene matches. The germline V gene has CDR1 GTSNPN and CDR2 SVGIG (reference sequence). CDR3 in DNA: TGTGCCCTCGGACTAGGAATCACCAAGCGAGAGACCCAGTACTTC. Amino acids: CALGLGITKRETQYF. Supplemented by reference TRBV30 and TRBJ2-5, the full variable domain reads SQTIHQWPATLVQPVGSPLSLECTVEGTSNPNLYWYRQAAGRGLQLLFYSVGIGQISSEVPQNLSASRPQDRQFILSSKKLLLSDSGFYLCALGLGITKRETQYFGPGTRLLVL.

The chain employs TRBV7-9 and TRBJ2-1; maybe TRBD1 (5 bases). Per germline, CDR1 SEHNR and CDR2 FQNEAQ (reference sequence). With 5 bases removed from V and 8 bases from J, the gap between germline ends came to 22 bases. The CDR3 has 16 residues. CDR3 amino acids: CASSIRLTYRKDEQFF. CDR3 sequence (DNA): TGTGCCAGCAGCATACGGTTGACCTACAGGAAGGATGAGCAGTTCTTC.

The chain combines TRBV30 with TRBJ2-3, with 9 nucleotides matching TRBD2. Germline assignment: CDR1 GTSNPN and CDR2 SVGIG (reference sequence). CDR3 size: 15 residues. Trimming removed 5 bases from V and 5 bases from J; junction bases left unmatched: 11. The CDR3 sequence: CAWGSAGGAGDTQYF. The CDR3 nucleotides read TGTGCCTGGGGGTCAGCGGGGGGTGCTGGAGATACGCAGTATTTT.

In regard to this clonotype: Germline and junction disagree at one end, which may indicate a read error. This rearrangement joins TRBV15 to TRBJ2-6, with TRBD1 matching over 9 bases. CDR1 LNHNV and CDR2 YYDKDF come from the germline V gene (reference sequence). CDR3 length: 19 amino acids. CDR3 in DNA: TGTGACACCAGCAGAGATCAGACAGGGGGTCGATCTGGGGCCAACGTCCTGACTTTC. This codes for CDTSRDQTGGRSGANVLTF.

The genes are TRBV5-1 and TRBJ1-1; D is unclear. Germline CDR1 and CDR2: SGHRS and YFSETQ. Trimming took 5 bases from V and 11 from J, leaving 19 bases between them. This CDR3 region has 13 residues. CDR3 coding DNA: TGCGCCAGCAGAGGGTTAAGGTCCCTCGGGGCTTTCTTT. Protein sequence: CASRGLRSLGAFF.

This clonotype appeared many times. The chain joins TRBV3-1 to TRBJ2-5; a possible D gene is TRBD2 (6 bases). This CDR3 is 14 amino acids long. Trimming removed 4 bases from V and 4 bases from J, with 13 bases in between. Per the germline V gene, CDR1 is LGHDT and CDR2 is YNNKEL (reference sequence). The CDR3: CASSLGGFIETQYF. The DNA for the CDR3 is TGTGCCAGCAGCCTCGGGGGATTTATAGAGACCCAGTACTTC.